The 27 T cell receptor beta chains below come from one sample, sequenced in a study of blood T cell repertoires in COVID-19. TCRdb keeps only in-frame clones here, not all; method: immunoSEQ multiplex PCR. The top ten clones hold 2.3% of a sample with 300,000 to 450,000 clones, more than 70% of them seen once. The sample was peripheral blood. The receptor set was obtained from an older woman with COVID-19, enrolled during active disease.

This chain connects TRBV30 to TRBJ2-5; 8 bases are shared with TRBD2. The CDR3 has 13 residues. V was pared by 5 bases and J by 1 base, with 3 bases of the junction left unmatched. The germline V gene has CDR1 GTSNPN and CDR2 SVGIG (reference sequence). The CDR3 loop is CAWERGFQETQYF. The CDR3 bases are TGTGCCTGGGAGCGGGGGTTCCAAGAGACCCAGTACTTC.

The chain employs TRBV11-3 and TRBJ2-5, with unresolved D. V shed 4 bases and J shed 2 bases, with 8 bases lying between them. In germline, CDR1 is SGHNT, CDR2 YENEEA. The CDR3 length is 13 residues. The CDR3 sequence is CASSSGPQETQYF. The CDR3 DNA sequence: TGTGCCAGCAGCTCGGGTCCTCAAGAGACCCAGTACTTC.

The chain uses TRBV12-3 or TRBV12-4 and TRBJ1-1; D gene unclear. The CDR3 has 11 residues. V lost 1 base to trimming and J lost 8 bases, with 5 bases between them. The CDR3 DNA reads as TGTGCCAGCAGTTTAGGGGCGGAAGCTTTCTTT. This encodes CASSLGAEAFF.

The rearrangement joins TRBV19 to TRBJ1-5; D is perhaps TRBD1 (5 bases). V was clipped by 4 bases and J by 7 bases, with 11 bases between them. The CDR3 runs 13 residues. Germline CDR1 LNHDA, CDR2 SQIVND (reference sequence). This CDR3 reads CASSNDREQPQHF. The CDR3 region has the DNA TGTGCCAGTAGTAATGACAGAGAACAGCCCCAGCATTTT.

The V gene is TRBV23-1, the J gene TRBJ1-2; a possible D gene is TRBD1 (5 bases). TRBV23-1 has ORF status, its function being uncertain. The CDR3 spans 14 residues. Trimming removed 8 bases at V and 0 bases at J, with 13 bases between. DNA for the CDR3: TGCGCCAGCGGACTGGGGGGATCTAACTATGGCTACACCTTC. Protein product: CASGLGGSNYGYTF.

V and J are TRBV24-1 and TRBJ2-5; 7 bases line up with TRBD1. Looked up from germline, CDR1 is KGHDR and CDR2 is SFDVKD. The CDR3 has 14 amino acids. J gave up 2 bases and V 2 bases, and 1 base lay outside the gene matches. CDR3 protein: CATSDWDRQETQYF. The CDR3, as DNA: TGTGCCACCAGTGATTGGGACAGACAAGAGACCCAGTACTTC.

The chain combines TRBV5-4 with TRBJ2-1; no clear D gene. The germline V and J ends were trimmed by 2 bases and 10 bases, with 10 bases remaining between them. Looked up from germline, CDR1 is SGHNT and CDR2 is YYREEE (reference sequence). The CDR3 is made up of 12 amino acids. The CDR3 region is CASSFGQSEQFF. CDR3 in DNA: TGTGCCAGCAGCTTTGGTCAGTCGGAGCAGTTCTTC.

The V gene is TRBV23-1, the J gene TRBJ2-7; 15 bases agree with TRBD2. TRBV23-1 is classed as an ORF, of uncertain function. This CDR3 region has 20 residues. The ends lost 0 bases at V and 2 bases at J; junction bases unmatched: 11. This CDR3 reads CASSQSISTGLAGGPYEQYF. The DNA for the CDR3 is TGCGCCAGCAGTCAATCGATTTCTACGGGACTAGCGGGGGGACCCTACGAGCAGTACTTC.

The genes are TRBV18 and TRBJ2-1; D not certain. This CDR3 has 13 residues. V lost 3 bases to trimming and J lost 3 bases, with 6 bases between them. In germline, CDR1 is KGHSH, CDR2 LQKENI. CDR3 DNA: TGTGCCAGCTCACCTTCGAGCTACAATGAGCAGTTCTTC. This encodes CASSPSSYNEQFF.

V and J are TRBV18 and TRBJ2-1; 15 positions agree with TRBD2. This CDR3 is 16 amino acids long. CDR1 is KGHSH, CDR2 LQKENI, per germline. Trimming at V came to 0 bases and at J to 8 bases, leaving 2 bases not matched to a gene. The chain's CDR3 is CASSPPGLAGGDEQFF. CDR3 coding DNA: TGTGCCAGCTCACCACCGGGACTAGCGGGGGGCGATGAGCAGTTCTTC.

The V and J genes are TRBV19 and TRBJ1-2, with 10 bases matching TRBD1. Per the germline V gene, CDR1 is LNHDA and CDR2 is SQIVND (reference sequence). The CDR3 is made up of 16 amino acids. With V trimmed by 2 bases and J by 8 bases, 11 bases remained unmatched. CDR3 DNA sequence: TGTGCCAGTAGTATAATTACCGGGACAGGGGAGAAAGGCTACACCTTC. Its protein is CASSIITGTGEKGYTF.

The rearrangement uses TRBV5-1 and TRBJ2-7; no clear D gene. CDR3 length equals 15 residues. Between the trimmed V and J ends, which lost 4 bases and 5 bases, there was a span of 19 bases. Germline V gene data show CDR1 as SGHRS and CDR2 as YFSETQ. The CDR3 DNA reads TGCGCCAGCAGCCTGCTGATCGGCGGCCAGAACGAGCAGTACTTC. It encodes CASSLLIGGQNEQYF.

This clone occurred once. The chain recombines TRBV5-1 with TRBJ1-2; TRBD1 is a possible D gene (6 bases). With 4 bases removed from V and 5 bases from J, the gap between germline ends came to 18 bases. CDR1 and CDR2 (germline): SGHRS, YFSETQ. CDR3 length: 15 amino acids. The CDR3 bases are TGCGCCAGCAGCCCAACAGGGTTTGTCTCTTATGGCTACACCTTC. It specifies CASSPTGFVSYGYTF.

The chain employs TRBV5-1 and TRBJ2-2; D remains ambiguous. Trimming took 0 bases from V and 1 from J, leaving 7 bases between them. The CDR3 has 15 amino acids. Germline CDR1 SGHRS, CDR2 YFSETQ. In nucleotides, the CDR3 is TGCGCCAGCAGCTTGGGATCGGGGAACACCGGGGAGCTGTTTTTT. This sequence encodes CASSLGSGNTGELFF.

V gene TRBV19 combines with J gene TRBJ1-2, with 12 bases aligning to TRBD1. Germline loops: CDR1 LNHDA, CDR2 SQIVND (reference sequence). The CDR3 is 15 amino acids. V lost 7 bases, J lost 8 bases, and 11 bases stayed unmatched. The CDR3 loop reads CASTPGGTGGFGYTF. The CDR3 nucleotides are TGTGCCAGTACCCCGGGGGGGACAGGGGGCTTCGGCTACACCTTC. Looking up the rest from reference TRBV19 and TRBJ1-2 gives the full variable domain: DGGITQSPKYLFRKEGQNVTLSCEQNLNHDAMYWYRQDPGQGLRLIYYSQIVNDFQKGDIAEGYSVSREKKESFPLTVTSAQKNPTAFYLCASTPGGTGGFGYTFGSGTRLTVV.

This chain links TRBV19 with TRBJ1-1, with 9 bases aligning to TRBD1. Germline values: CDR1 LNHDA, CDR2 SQIVND (reference sequence). Germline trimming cut 7 bases from V and 5 bases from J; bases unmatched to any gene: 5. This CDR3 is built from 13 residues. CDR3 in DNA: TGTGCCAGTATCGGACAGGGGAGAACTGAAGCTTTCTTT. Amino acid sequence: CASIGQGRTEAFF.

This chain joins TRBV27 and TRBJ2-5, with D uncertain. Germline V CDR1 and CDR2: MNHEY, SMNVEV (reference sequence). Trimming removed 7 bases at V and 5 bases at J, with 8 bases between. The length of the CDR3 is 11 residues. The CDR3 DNA sequence: TGTGCCAGCAAGTCTGAGGAGACCCAGTACTTC. It yields the protein CASKSEETQYF.

This clone has a handful of counts. V usage is TRBV10-3 and J usage is TRBJ1-1; D uncertain. From germline, CDR1 is ENHRY and CDR2 SYGVKD. The V end lost 2 bases, the J end lost 1 base, and 5 bases lay between the germline ends. The CDR3 is 13 amino acids. The CDR3 region has the DNA TGTGCCATCAGTGAGGGCAGGAACACTGAAGCTTTCTTT. It codes for CAISEGRNTEAFF.

V and J are TRBV27 and TRBJ1-2; D gene unclear. The CDR3 is 14 residues long. Germline CDR1 MNHEY, CDR2 SMNVEV (reference sequence). V was trimmed by 5 bases and J by 8 bases, leaving 18 bases between them. The CDR3 nucleotides are TGTGCCAGCAGTGCCGAACCCCGGCGGGAAGGCTACACCTTC. Its protein product is CASSAEPRREGYTF.

V and J are TRBV6-5 and TRBJ2-3; weak D call: TRBD2 (5 bases). CDR1 is MNHEY and CDR2 is SVGAGI in the germline V gene. The CDR3 contains 16 residues. V was cut by 4 bases and J by 4 bases, with 18 bases left in between. CDR3: CASSWRWESIPDTQYF. The CDR3 DNA reads as TGTGCCAGCAGTTGGAGATGGGAGTCAATCCCAGATACGCAGTATTTT.

This clone has just one count. The chain uses TRBV7-6 and TRBJ2-7; 8 positions match TRBD1. CDR1 and CDR2 from the germline V gene are SGHVS and FNYEAQ. The junction had 3 bases not matched to a gene; V was cut back by 5 bases and J by 3 bases. The CDR3 runs to 13 residues. The CDR3 region has the DNA TGTGCCAGCAGCCGGGGACAGGTCTACGAGCAGTACTTC. It specifies CASSRGQVYEQYF. Combining the CDR3 with reference TRBV7-6 and TRBJ2-7 gives the whole variable domain GAGVSQSPRYKVTKRGQDVALRCDPISGHVSLYWYRQALGQGPEFLTYFNYEAQQDKSGLPNDRFSAERPEGSISTLTIQRTEQRDSAMYRCASSRGQVYEQYFGPGTRLTVT.

V and J are TRBV30 and TRBJ1-1, with D tentatively TRBD1 (5 bases). Per the germline V gene, CDR1 is GTSNPN and CDR2 is SVGIG (reference sequence). The CDR3 is made up of 15 amino acids. V lost 2 bases and J 1 base, leaving 14 bases between the germline ends. CDR3 protein: CAWSPRRGENTEAFF. The CDR3 nucleotides read TGTGCCTGGAGTCCTAGGCGGGGGGAGAACACTGAAGCTTTCTTT.

This chain connects TRBV5-4 to TRBJ2-6; 7 nucleotides align to TRBD2. After removal of 6 bases from V and 1 base from J, the junction contained 4 bases not matched to a gene. The CDR3 loop spans 15 amino acids. Germline V lookup: CDR1 SGHNT, CDR2 YYREEE (reference sequence). The CDR3 loop is CASKPGGSGANVLTF. Here the CDR3 DNA reads TGTGCCAGCAAGCCGGGGGGTTCTGGGGCCAACGTCCTGACTTTC.

V usage is TRBV11-2 and J usage is TRBJ1-6; 7 bases line up with TRBD1. The CDR3 is 15 amino acids. Germline loops: CDR1 SGHAT, CDR2 FQNNGV. Trimming at V came to 1 base and at J to 5 bases, leaving 2 bases not matched to a gene. CDR3 sequence reads: CASSLVQGNNSPLHF. As DNA, the CDR3 is TGTGCCAGCAGCTTAGTACAGGGGAATAATTCACCCCTCCACTTT.

The chain carries TRBV24-1 and TRBJ2-3; a weak D match, TRBD1 (6 bases). The germline gives CDR1 KGHDR, CDR2 SFDVKD. This CDR3 is 15 amino acids long. Between the trimmed V and J ends, which lost 2 bases and 2 bases, there was a span of 10 bases. The CDR3 here is CATSDYRVPTDTQYF. In DNA form, the CDR3 reads TGTGCCACCAGTGATTACAGGGTTCCCACAGATACGCAGTATTTT.

J is TRBJ2-1 and V is TRBV13, with D unclear. V was pared by 0 bases and J by 1 base, with 4 bases between. CDR3 length equals 14 residues. Germline V gene sequence: CDR1 PRHDT, CDR2 FYEKMQ (reference sequence). CDR3 DNA sequence: TGTGCCAGCAGCTTAGGGCGATCCTACAATGAGCAGTTCTTC. Translated, it gives CASSLGRSYNEQFF.

The J gene is TRBJ2-7, the V gene TRBV27; D remains ambiguous. V was trimmed by 2 bases and J by 5 bases, leaving 7 bases between them. Germline V lookup: CDR1 MNHEY, CDR2 SMNVEV (reference sequence). This CDR3 is 12 amino acids long. CDR3 loop: CASSLGRNEQYF. The CDR3 nucleotides read TGTGCCAGCAGTTTAGGCAGAAACGAGCAGTACTTC.